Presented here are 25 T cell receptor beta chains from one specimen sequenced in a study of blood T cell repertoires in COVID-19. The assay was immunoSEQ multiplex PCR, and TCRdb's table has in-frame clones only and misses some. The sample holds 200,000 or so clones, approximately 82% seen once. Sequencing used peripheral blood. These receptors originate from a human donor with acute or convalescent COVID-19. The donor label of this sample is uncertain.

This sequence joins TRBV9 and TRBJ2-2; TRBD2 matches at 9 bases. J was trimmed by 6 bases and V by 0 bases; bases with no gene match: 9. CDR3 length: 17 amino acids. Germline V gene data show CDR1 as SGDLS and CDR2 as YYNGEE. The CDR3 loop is CASSVAPTGLAPGELFF. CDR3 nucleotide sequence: TGTGCCAGCAGCGTAGCCCCCACGGGACTAGCTCCCGGGGAGCTGTTTTTT.

The CDR3 reads CASSPPWAVGEKLFF. In DNA, the CDR3 is TGTGCCAGCAGTCCCCCGTGGGCCGTGGGTGAAAAACTGTTTTTT. V usage is TRBV28 and J usage is TRBJ1-4; D unclear. V was pared by 5 bases and J by 7 bases, with 17 bases between. From germline, CDR1 is MDHEN and CDR2 SYDVKM. The CDR3 covers 15 residues.

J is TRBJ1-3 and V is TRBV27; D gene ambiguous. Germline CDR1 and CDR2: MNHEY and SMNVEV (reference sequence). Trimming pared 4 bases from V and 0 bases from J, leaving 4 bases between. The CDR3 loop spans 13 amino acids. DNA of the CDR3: TGTGCCAGCAGTTCGAGCTCTGGAAACACCATATATTTT. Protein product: CASSSSSGNTIYF.

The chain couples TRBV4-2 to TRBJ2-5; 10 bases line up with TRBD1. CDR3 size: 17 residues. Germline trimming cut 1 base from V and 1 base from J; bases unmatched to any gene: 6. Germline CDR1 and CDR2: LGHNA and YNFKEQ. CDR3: CASSQGTGGIRQETQYF. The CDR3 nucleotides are TGTGCCAGCAGCCAAGGGACAGGGGGAATACGCCAAGAGACCCAGTACTTC.

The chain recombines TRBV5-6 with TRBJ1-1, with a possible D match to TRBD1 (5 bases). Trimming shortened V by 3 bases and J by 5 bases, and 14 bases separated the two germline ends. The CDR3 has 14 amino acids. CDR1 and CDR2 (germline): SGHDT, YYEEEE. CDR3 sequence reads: CASSSIKRGTEAFF. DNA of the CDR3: TGTGCCAGCAGCTCGATCAAACGGGGGACTGAAGCTTTCTTT.

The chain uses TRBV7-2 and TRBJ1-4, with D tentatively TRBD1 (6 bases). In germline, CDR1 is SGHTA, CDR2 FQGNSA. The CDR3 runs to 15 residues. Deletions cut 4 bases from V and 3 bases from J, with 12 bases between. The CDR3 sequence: CASSSTGTPNEKLFF. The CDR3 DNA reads TGTGCCAGCAGCTCAACCGGGACACCTAATGAAAAACTGTTTTTT.

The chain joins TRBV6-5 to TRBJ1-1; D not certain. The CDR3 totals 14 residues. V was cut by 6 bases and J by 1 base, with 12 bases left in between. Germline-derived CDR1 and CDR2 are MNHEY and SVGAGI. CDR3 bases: TGTGCCAGCAGGCGCGAGGCGGCGAACACTGAAGCTTTCTTT. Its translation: CASRREAANTEAFF.

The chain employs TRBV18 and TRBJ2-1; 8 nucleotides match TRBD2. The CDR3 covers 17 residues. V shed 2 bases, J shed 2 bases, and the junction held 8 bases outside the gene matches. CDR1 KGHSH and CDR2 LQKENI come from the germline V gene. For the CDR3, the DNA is TGTGCCAGCTCACCAGTTTCTAGCGGGCTGACCTACAATGAGCAGTTCTTC. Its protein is CASSPVSSGLTYNEQFF.

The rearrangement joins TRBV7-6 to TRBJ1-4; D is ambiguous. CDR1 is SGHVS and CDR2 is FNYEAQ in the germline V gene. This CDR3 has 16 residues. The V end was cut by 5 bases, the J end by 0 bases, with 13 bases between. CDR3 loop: CASSGAPEATNEKLFF. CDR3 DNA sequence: TGTGCCAGCAGCGGAGCCCCAGAAGCAACTAATGAAAAACTGTTTTTT.

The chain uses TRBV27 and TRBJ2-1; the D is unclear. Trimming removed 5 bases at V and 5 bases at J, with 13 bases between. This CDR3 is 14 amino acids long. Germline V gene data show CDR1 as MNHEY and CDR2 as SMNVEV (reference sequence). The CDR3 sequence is CASSITDTDNEQFF. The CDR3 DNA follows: TGTGCCAGCAGTATCACTGACACGGACAATGAGCAGTTCTTC.

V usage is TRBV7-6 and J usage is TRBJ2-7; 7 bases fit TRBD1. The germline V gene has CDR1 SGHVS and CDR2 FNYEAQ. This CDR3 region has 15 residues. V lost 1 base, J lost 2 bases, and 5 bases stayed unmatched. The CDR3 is CASSLGGGIPYEQYF. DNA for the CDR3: TGTGCCAGCAGCTTAGGAGGGGGCATCCCCTACGAGCAGTACTTC.

The CDR3 sequence: CASSLNRDTQYF. In DNA form, the CDR3 reads TGTGCCAGCAGCTTGAACAGGGATACGCAGTATTTT. The rearrangement links TRBV5-5 to TRBJ2-3; D might be TRBD1 (5 bases). V was cut by 1 base and J by 6 bases, with 6 bases left in between. CDR3 length: 12 residues. Germline loops: CDR1 SGHKS, CDR2 YYEKEE (reference sequence).

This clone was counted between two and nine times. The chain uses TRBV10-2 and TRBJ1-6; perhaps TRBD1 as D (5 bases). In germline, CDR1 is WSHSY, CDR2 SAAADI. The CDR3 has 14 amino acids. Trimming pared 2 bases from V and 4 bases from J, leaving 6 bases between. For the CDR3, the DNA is TGCGCCAGCAGTGAGACAGGTTATAATTCACCCCTCCACTTT. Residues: CASSETGYNSPLHF.

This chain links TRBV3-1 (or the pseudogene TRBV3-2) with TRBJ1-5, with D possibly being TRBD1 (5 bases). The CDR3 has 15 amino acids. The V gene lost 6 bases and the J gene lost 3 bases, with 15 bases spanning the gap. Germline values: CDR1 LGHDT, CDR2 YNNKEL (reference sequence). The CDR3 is CASSYRQHTNQPQHF. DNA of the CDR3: TGTGCCAGCAGTTACAGGCAACATACCAATCAGCCCCAGCATTTT.

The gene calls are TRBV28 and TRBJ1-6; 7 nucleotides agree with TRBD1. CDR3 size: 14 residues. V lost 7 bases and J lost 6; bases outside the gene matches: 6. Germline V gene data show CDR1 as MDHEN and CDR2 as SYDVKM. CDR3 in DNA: TGTGCCAGCACCGGGACAGCCCCTAATTCACCCCTCCACTTT. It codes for CASTGTAPNSPLHF.

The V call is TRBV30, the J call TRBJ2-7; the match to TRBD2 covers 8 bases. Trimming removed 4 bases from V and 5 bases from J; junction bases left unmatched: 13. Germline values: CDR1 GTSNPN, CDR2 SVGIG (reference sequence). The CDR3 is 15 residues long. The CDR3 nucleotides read TGTGCCTGGACCAACGGGGGCGGGAGGAGCAACGAGCAGTACTTC. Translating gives CAWTNGGGRSNEQYF.

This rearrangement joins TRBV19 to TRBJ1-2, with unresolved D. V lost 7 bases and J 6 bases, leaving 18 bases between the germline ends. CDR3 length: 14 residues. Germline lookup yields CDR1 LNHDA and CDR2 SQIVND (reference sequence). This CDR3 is CASTPLWTFHGYTF. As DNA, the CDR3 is TGTGCCAGTACCCCTTTATGGACTTTCCATGGCTACACCTTC.

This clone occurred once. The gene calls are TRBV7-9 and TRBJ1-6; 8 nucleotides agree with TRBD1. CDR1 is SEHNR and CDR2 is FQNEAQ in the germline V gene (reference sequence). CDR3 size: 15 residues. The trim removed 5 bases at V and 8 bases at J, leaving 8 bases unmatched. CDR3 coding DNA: TGTGCCAGCAGCCGGACAGGGAATCGGGATTCACCCCTCCACTTT. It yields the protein CASSRTGNRDSPLHF.

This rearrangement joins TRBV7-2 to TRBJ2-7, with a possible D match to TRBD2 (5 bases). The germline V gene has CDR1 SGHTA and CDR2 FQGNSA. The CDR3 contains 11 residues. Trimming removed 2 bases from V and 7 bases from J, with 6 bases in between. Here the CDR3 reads CASSLSGEQYF. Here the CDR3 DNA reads TGTGCCAGCAGCTTATCGGGGGAGCAGTACTTC. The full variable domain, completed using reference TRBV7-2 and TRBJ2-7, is GAGVSQSPSNKVTEKGKDVELRCDPISGHTALYWYRQSLGQGLEFLIYFQGNSAPDKSGLPSDRFSAERTGGSVSTLTIQRTQQEDSAVYLCASSLSGEQYFGPGTRLTVT.

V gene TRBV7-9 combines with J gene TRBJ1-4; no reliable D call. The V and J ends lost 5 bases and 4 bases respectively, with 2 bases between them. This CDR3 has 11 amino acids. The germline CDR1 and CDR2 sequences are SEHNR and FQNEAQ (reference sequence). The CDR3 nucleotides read TGTGCCAGCAGCCTTAATGAAAAACTGTTTTTT. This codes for CASSLNEKLFF.

The CDR3 here is CASSPGGRGFTGELFF. The CDR3 DNA sequence: TGTGCCAGCTCACCAGGCGGGAGGGGCTTCACCGGGGAGCTGTTTTTT. This rearrangement joins TRBV18 to TRBJ2-2; 9 bases map to TRBD2. This CDR3 region has 16 residues. Germline trimming cut 2 bases from V and 4 bases from J; bases unmatched to any gene: 5. CDR1 KGHSH and CDR2 LQKENI come from the germline V gene.

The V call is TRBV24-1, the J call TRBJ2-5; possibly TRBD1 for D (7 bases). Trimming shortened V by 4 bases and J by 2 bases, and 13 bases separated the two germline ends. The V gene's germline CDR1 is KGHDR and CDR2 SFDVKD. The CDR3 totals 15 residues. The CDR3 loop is CATSDPRGVQETQYF. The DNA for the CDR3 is TGTGCCACCAGTGACCCCAGGGGGGTTCAAGAGACCCAGTACTTC.

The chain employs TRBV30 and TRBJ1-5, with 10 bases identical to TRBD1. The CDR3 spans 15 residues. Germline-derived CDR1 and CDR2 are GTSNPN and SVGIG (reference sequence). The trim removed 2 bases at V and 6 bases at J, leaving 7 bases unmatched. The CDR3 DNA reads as TGTGCCTGGAGTTCGACAGGGGGCGCGGGTCAGCCCCAGCATTTT. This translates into CAWSSTGGAGQPQHF.

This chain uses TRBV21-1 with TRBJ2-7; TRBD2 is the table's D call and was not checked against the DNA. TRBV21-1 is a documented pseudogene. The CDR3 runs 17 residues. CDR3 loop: CASSKPRRLAVSYEQYF. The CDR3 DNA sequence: TGTGCCAGCAGCAAACCCCGAAGGCTAGCGGTGAGCTACGAGCAGTACTTC.

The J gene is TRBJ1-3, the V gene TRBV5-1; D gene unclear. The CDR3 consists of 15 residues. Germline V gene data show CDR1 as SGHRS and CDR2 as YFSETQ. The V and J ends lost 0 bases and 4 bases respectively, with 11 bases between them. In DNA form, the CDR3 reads TGCGCCAGCAGCTTGGAATCCGGGGTCGGAAACACCATATATTTT. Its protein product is CASSLESGVGNTIYF.